What follows is one T cell receptor (beta chain) and its context. Germline CDR1 and CDR2: SGDLS and YYNGEE. Unmatched junction bases numbered 13, after V lost 0 bases and J lost 3 bases. This CDR3 region has 18 residues. Profiling relied on immunoSEQ multiplex PCR, and the TCRdb table lists in-frame clones only, not all of them. This sample carries fewer than 300,000 clones, roughly 87% of them seen once, and the ten largest clones take 9.4%. This sample is drawn from a study of blood T cell repertoires in COVID-19. This sequence joins TRBV9 and TRBJ1-2; 8 bases fit TRBD1. Sequencing was done on a sample of peripheral blood. This TCR came from a man between 18 and 29 years old with active or convalescent COVID-19. CDR3 in DNA: TGTGCCAGCAGCGTAGGGACAGGGCCTCAAAACCGCTACTATGGCTACACCTTC. The encoded protein is CASSVGTGPQNRYYGYTF.